These T cell receptor beta chains were read from a single sample in a study of pediatric ulcerative colitis. Using immunoSEQ multiplex PCR, the repertoire was profiled, and TCRdb retains in-frame clones only, with some absent. The sample includes about 32,000 clones, around 80% of them seen just once. Sequencing was carried out using blood. The source is a boy aged 5-17 years with severe ulcerative colitis. Each CDR3 is given with its conserved first and last residue. A D gene is named only where the DNA matches it firmly. Clone size is given for some rows only: seen once, a few or many times, or a class if the clone is expanded.

>NA|TRBJ2-7|NA|TRBV11-2
TGTGCCAGCAGCTCGTACAGTAGCTCCTACGAGCAGTACTTC
CASSSYSSSYEQYF
>NA|TRBJ2-5|NA|TRBV27
TGTGCCAGCAGTCGGCGCGGTGCAGAGACCCAGTACTTC
CASSRRGAETQYF
>TRBD1|TRBJ1-1|NA|TRBV7-9
TGTGCCAGCAGCTTTGGGGCAGCGGGACAGGGGGAAGCTTTCTTT
CASSFGAAGQGEAFF
>NA|TRBJ1-2|NA|TRBV7-9
TGTGCCAGCATAAATAATGGTCAGTTCGGCTACACCTTC
CASINNGQFGYTF
>TRBD1|TRBJ1-3|NA|TRBV28
TGTGCCAGCAGTTCCACAGGGGAGGGATCTGGAAACACCATATATTTT
CASSSTGEGSGNTIYF
>TRBD2|TRBJ2-2|NA|TRBV6-5
TGTGCCAACGTAAGCGGGGGGGCGAACACCGGGGAGCTGTTTTTT
CANVSGGANTGELFF
>NA|TRBJ1-1|NA|TRBV23-1
TGCGCCATCGACAACTGGTGTAGAGAGCACACTGAAGCTTTCTTT
CAIDNWCREHTEAFF
>TRBD1|TRBJ2-5|NA|TRBV5-6
TGTGCCAGCAGCGAAGGACAGGGTTCGGAGACCCAGTACTTC
CASSEGQGSETQYF
>TRBD1|TRBJ1-5|NA|TRBV4-3
TGCGCCAGCAGCAGCACAGGGGGCGCGGGACAGCCCCAGCATTTT
CASSSTGGAGQPQHF
>TRBD1|TRBJ1-3|NA|TRBV10-3
TGTGCCATCAGTGGGGCAGGGGGCGACGAAAACACCATATATTTT
CAISGAGGDENTIYF
>TRBD1|TRBJ2-7|NA|TRBV14
TGTGCCAGCAGCCTAGCCGGGACAGTCCGTAGCGAGCAGTACTTC
CASSLAGTVRSEQYF
>NA|TRBJ1-5|NA|TRBV19
TGTGCCAGTAAATTTTCTTGGGATGCAAGCAATCAGCCCCAGCATTTT
CASKFSWDASNQPQHF
>NA|TRBJ2-2|NA|TRBV2
TGTGCCAGCAGCCCCACAGGGGAGCTGTTTTTT
CASSPTGELFF
>TRBD2|TRBJ2-5|NA|TRBV9
TGTGCCAGCAGCGCATCCTATAGCGGGGTTGAGACCCAGTACTTC
CASSASYSGVETQYF
>NA|TRBJ2-7|NA|TRBV5-6
TGTGCCAGCAGCTTGGGAATAGGCGAGCAGTACTTC
CASSLGIGEQYF
>NA|TRBJ1-4|once|TRBV19
TGTGCCAGTAATTGGGGATCAACTAATGAAAAACTGTTTTTT
CASNWGSTNEKLFF
>NA|TRBJ1-3|NA|TRBV6-5
TGTGCCAGCAGTTACTCATCGGCAGGGATAGGGAACACCATATATTTT
CASSYSSAGIGNTIYF
>NA|TRBJ2-7|NA|TRBV6-6
TGTGCCAGCAGCCCTCAGAACTACGAGCAGTACTTC
CASSPQNYEQYF
>NA|TRBJ2-5|NA|TRBV27
TGTGCCAGCAGTTTCTTTGGCGGGCAAGAGACCCAGTACTTC
CASSFFGGQETQYF
>NA|TRBJ2-4|NA|TRBV27
TGTGCCAGCAGTTTATCGCCGGGGGCCGAAAACATTCAGTACTTC
CASSLSPGAENIQYF
>TRBD2|TRBJ2-1|NA|TRBV5-1
TGCGCCAGCAGGGCTAGCGGGGCCAATGAGCAGTTCTTC
CASRASGANEQFF
>NA|TRBJ1-2|NA|TRBV13
TGTGCCAGCAGCTTAGGCGGTGGCTACACCTTC
CASSLGGGYTF
>TRBD1|TRBJ2-1|NA|TRBV12-5
TGTGCTAGTGGTTTGGTACAGGGGGTGGTGGATGAGCAGTTCTTC
CASGLVQGVVDEQFF
>NA|TRBJ2-5|NA|TRBV9
TGTGCCAGCAGCGTCAACCTGCAAGAGACCCAGTACTTC
CASSVNLQETQYF
>NA|TRBJ1-2|NA|TRBV7-3
TGTGCCAGCAGACGTAGAGGCTTCGGGCATGGCTACACCTTC
CASRRRGFGHGYTF
>NA|TRBJ2-6|NA|TRBV19
TGTGCCAGTAGTATACCCACCAGCTCTGGGGCCAACGTCCTGACTTTC
CASSIPTSSGANVLTF
>NA|TRBJ1-6|few|TRBV30
TGTGCCTGGAAAAGTCCGGGACGGCTTAATTCACCCCTCCACTTT
CAWKSPGRLNSPLHF
>NA|TRBJ2-5|once|TRBV23-1
TGCGCCAGCAGTCAAGGCAGGGGAGGGCAAGAGACCCAGTACTTC
CASSQGRGGQETQYF
>NA|TRBJ1-2|NA|TRBV6-6
TGTGCCAGCACCCCCGGACTAAACTATGGCTACACCTTC
CASTPGLNYGYTF
>NA|TRBJ1-3|NA|TRBV2
TGTGCCAGCAGTGAAGTAACTTATTCTGGAAACACCATATATTTT
CASSEVTYSGNTIYF
>NA|TRBJ2-7|NA|TRBV25-1
TGTGCCAGCAGTAGCCCTACCTACGAGCAGTACTTC
CASSSPTYEQYF
>NA|TRBJ1-2|NA|TRBV2
TGTGCCAGCAGTGAAACCACGGATATTTTTTATGGCTACACCTTC
CASSETTDIFYGYTF
>NA|TRBJ2-7|once|TRBV7-8
TGTGCCAGCAGCTTATTCAGGGTGAGCTACGAGCAGTACTTC
CASSLFRVSYEQYF
>TRBD2|TRBJ2-1|NA|TRBV9
TGTGCCAGCAGCGCCGCAGCGGGGGGAGAAAGAAATGAGCAGTTCTTC
CASSAAAGGERNEQFF
>TRBD2|TRBJ2-1|once|TRBV7-3
TGTGCCAGCAGCCACTCCATCACTAGCGGGGAGGATGAGCAGTTCTTC
CASSHSITSGEDEQFF
>NA|TRBJ2-3|NA|TRBV28
TGTGCCAGCAGTTCCGCCAGGGGCGCAGATACGCAGTATTTT
CASSSARGADTQYF
>NA|TRBJ1-2|NA|TRBV2
TGTGCCAGCAGCGCGGACGGAGGTTATGGCTACACCTTC
CASSADGGYGYTF
>NA|TRBJ1-5|NA|TRBV27
TGTGCCAGCAGTACCCAGGGTCGGCGGCCCCAGCATTTT
CASSTQGRRPQHF
>NA|TRBJ2-2|NA|TRBV4-3
TGCGCCAGCAGCCAAGGGGGGGCAACCGGGGAGCTGTTTTTT
CASSQGGATGELFF
>TRBD1|TRBJ1-2|NA|TRBV7-3
TGTGCCAGCAGCTACGGGACAGGGAATCTCGGCTACACCTTC
CASSYGTGNLGYTF